Below, one T cell receptor beta chain is given with its context. Its target is unknown. This specimen belongs to a study of T cell responses to AZD1222 COVID-19 vaccine. TCRdb's table, derived via immunoSEQ multiplex PCR, lists solely in-frame clones and lacks some. There are about 110,000 clones in the sample; roughly 91% occur only once, and about 4.1% lies in the top ten. This CDR3 is built from 14 residues. Germline V lookup: CDR1 SGHTS, CDR2 YDEGEE. V shed 0 bases and J shed 1 base, with 2 bases lying between them. Study results and limitations: The study found Spike-specific TCR breadth and depth rose after two AZD1222 doses. The peak T cell response came first, and repertoires were sampled only after it. White British people made up most donors, females outnumbered males, and clonal diversity was possibly underestimated. Unmutated variant regions are reportedly the target of nearly half of TCRs that are spike-specific.

The genes are TRBV5-8 and TRBJ1-6; no reliable D call. The sample here was peripheral blood, taken on day 0 of AZD1222 vaccination. This receptor was identified in an adult in good health. The CDR3 sequence is CASSLVSYNSPLHF. In DNA form, the CDR3 reads TGTGCCAGCAGCTTGGTATCCTATAATTCACCCCTCCACTTT. Drawing the rest from reference TRBV5-8 and TRBJ1-6, the complete variable domain is EAGVTQSPTHLIKTRGQQATLRCSPISGHTSVYWYQQALGLGLQFLLWYDEGEERNRGNFPPRFSGRQFPNYSSELNVNALELEDSALYLCASSLVSYNSPLHFGNGTRLTVT.